What follows describes a single TCR beta chain. Its target is not known. This entry comes from a study of cytomegalovirus exposure and HLA in healthy donors. About the study: Early on, a data release was issued that held roughly 80 million unique TCRs from HLA-typed donors.

General study points: In a later analysis, DRB1 alleles had the most associated TCRs; HLA-C alleles the fewest.

PCR employed 60 Vbeta and 13 Jbeta primers. Data came from immunoSEQ multiplex PCR; TCRdb stores just in-frame clones and leaves some out. Here the sample spans 65,000 to 80,000 clones, approximately 74% being singletons. The sample consisted of PBMCs. The receptor was isolated from a man aged 40-49 years in good health and CMV-seropositive.

CDR3 sequence: CASSPNRGPYEQYF. For the CDR3, the DNA is TGTGCCAGCAGCCCAAACAGGGGTCCCTACGAGCAGTACTTC. The chain employs TRBV14 and TRBJ2-7; the match to TRBD1 covers 7 bases. Germline lookup yields CDR1 SGHDN and CDR2 FVKESK. The CDR3 totals 14 residues. With 4 bases clipped from V and 2 bases from J, the junction kept 5 bases outside the gene matches.